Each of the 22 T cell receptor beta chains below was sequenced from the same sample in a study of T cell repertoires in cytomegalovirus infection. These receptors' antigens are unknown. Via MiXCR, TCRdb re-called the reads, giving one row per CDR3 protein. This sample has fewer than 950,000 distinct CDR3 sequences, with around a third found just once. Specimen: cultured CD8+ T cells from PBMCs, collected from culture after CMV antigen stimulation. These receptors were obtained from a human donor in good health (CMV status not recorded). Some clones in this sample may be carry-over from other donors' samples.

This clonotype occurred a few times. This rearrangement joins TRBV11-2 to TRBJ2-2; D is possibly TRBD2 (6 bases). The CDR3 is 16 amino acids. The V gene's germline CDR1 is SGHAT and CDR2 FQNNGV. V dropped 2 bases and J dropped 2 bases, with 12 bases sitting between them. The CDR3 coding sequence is TGTGCCAGCAGCTTAAACGGGGGAGTTAACACCGGGGAGCTGTTTTTT. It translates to CASSLNGGVNTGELFF. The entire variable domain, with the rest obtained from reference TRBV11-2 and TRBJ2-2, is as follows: EAGVAQSPRYKIIEKRQSVAFWCNPISGHATLYWYQQILGQGPKLLIQFQNNGVVDDSQLPKDRFSAERLKGVDSTLKIQPAKLEDSAVYLCASSLNGGVNTGELFFGEGSRLTVL.

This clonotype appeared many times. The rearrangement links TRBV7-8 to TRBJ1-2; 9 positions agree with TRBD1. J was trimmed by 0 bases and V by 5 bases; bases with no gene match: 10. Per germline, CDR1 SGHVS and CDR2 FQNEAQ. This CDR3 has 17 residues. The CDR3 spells CASSARTGAPSNYGYTF. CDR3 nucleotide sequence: TGTGCCAGCAGCGCCCGGACAGGGGCACCTTCTAACTATGGCTACACCTTC.

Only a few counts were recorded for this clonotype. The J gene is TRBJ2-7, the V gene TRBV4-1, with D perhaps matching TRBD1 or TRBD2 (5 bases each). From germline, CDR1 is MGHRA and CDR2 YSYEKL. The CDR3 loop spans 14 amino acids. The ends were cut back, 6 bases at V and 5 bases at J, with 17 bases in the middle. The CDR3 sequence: CASRTRDDWNEQYF. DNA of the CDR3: TGCGCCAGCAGAACAAGGGACGACTGGAACGAGCAGTACTTC.

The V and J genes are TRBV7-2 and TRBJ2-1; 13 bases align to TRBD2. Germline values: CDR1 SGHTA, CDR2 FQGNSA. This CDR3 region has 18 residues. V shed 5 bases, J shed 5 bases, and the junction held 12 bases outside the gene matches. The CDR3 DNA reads TGTGCCAGCAGCAAAGGACTAGCGGGGGCCGTTTTAAACAATGAGCAGTTCTTC. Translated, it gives CASSKGLAGAVLNNEQFF.

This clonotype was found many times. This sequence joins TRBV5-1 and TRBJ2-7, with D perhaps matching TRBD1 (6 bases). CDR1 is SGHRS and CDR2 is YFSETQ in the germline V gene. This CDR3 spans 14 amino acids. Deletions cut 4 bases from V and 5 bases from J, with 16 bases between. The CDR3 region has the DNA TGCGCCAGCAGCGTGGTACAGGGAAACCACGAGCAGTACTTC. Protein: CASSVVQGNHEQYF.

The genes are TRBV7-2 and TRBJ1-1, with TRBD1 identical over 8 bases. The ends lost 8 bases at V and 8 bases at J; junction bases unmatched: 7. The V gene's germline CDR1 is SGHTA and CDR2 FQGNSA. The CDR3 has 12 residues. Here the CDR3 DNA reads TGTGCCAGCGCCGACAGGGGCAGAGAAGCTTTCTTT. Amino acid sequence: CASADRGREAFF.

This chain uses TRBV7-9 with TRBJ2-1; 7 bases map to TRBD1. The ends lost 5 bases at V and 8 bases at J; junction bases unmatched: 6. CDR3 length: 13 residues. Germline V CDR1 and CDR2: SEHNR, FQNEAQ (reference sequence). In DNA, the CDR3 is TGTGCCAGCAGCCCCAGACAGGGCTATGAGCAGTTCTTC. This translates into CASSPRQGYEQFF.

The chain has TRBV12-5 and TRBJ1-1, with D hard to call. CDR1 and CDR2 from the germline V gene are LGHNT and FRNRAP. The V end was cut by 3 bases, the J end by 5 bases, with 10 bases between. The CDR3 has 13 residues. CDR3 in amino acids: CASGFQVDTEAFF. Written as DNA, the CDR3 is TGTGCTAGTGGTTTCCAGGTGGATACTGAAGCTTTCTTT.

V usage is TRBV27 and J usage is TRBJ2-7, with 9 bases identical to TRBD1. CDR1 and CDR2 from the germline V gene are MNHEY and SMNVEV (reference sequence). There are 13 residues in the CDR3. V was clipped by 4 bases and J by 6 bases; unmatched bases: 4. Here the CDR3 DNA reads TGTGCCAGCAGTTCAACGACAGGGGGCGAGCAGTACTTC. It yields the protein CASSSTTGGEQYF.

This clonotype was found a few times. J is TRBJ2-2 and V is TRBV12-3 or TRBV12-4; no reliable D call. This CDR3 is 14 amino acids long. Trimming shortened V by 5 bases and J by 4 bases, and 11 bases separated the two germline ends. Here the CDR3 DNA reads TGTGCCAGCAGTCCCAGTTTGGCCACCGGGGAGCTGTTTTTT. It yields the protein CASSPSLATGELFF.

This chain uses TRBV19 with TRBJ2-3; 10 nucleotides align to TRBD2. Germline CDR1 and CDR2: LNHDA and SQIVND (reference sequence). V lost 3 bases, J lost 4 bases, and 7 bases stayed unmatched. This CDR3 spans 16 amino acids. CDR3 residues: CASSMGLAKGADTQYF. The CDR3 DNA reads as TGTGCCAGTAGTATGGGACTAGCGAAGGGAGCAGATACGCAGTATTTT.

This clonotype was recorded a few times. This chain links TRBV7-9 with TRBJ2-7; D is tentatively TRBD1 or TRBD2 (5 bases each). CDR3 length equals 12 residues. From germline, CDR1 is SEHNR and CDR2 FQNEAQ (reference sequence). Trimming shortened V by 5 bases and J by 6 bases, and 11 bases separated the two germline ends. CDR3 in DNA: TGTGCCAGCAGCCGCGAGGGGCGCGAGCAGTACTTC. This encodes CASSREGREQYF.

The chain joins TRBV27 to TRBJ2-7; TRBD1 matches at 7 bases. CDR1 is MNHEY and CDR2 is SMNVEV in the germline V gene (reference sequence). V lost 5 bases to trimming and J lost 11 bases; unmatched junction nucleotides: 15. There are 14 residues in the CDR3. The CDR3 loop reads CASSGTVRDMGKYF. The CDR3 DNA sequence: TGTGCCAGCAGTGGGACAGTGAGAGACATGGGGAAGTACTTC.

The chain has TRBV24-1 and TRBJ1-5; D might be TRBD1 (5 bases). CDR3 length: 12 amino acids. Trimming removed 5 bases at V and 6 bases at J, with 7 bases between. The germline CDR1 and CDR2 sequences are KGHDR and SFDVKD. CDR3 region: CATSGGSQPQHF. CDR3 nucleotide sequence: TGTGCCACCAGTGGGGGGTCTCAGCCCCAGCATTTT.

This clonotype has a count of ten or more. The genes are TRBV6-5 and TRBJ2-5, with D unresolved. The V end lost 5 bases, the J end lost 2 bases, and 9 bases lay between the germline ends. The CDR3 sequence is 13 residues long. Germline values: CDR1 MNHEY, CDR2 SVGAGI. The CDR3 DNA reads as TGTGCCAGCAGTCCGCGTCGACAAGAGACCCAGTACTTC. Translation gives CASSPRRQETQYF.

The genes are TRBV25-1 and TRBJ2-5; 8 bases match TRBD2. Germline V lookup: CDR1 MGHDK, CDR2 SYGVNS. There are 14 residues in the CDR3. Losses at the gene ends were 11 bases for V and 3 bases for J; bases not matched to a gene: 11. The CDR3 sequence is CAASWGAGEETQYF. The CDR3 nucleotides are TGTGCCGCCTCGTGGGGAGCGGGGGAAGAGACCCAGTACTTC.

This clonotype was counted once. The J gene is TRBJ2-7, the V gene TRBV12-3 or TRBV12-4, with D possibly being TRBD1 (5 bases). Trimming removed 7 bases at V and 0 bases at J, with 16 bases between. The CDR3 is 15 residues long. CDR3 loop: CASTVGAGGSYEQYF. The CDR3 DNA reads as TGTGCCAGCACTGTAGGGGCAGGCGGCTCCTACGAGCAGTACTTC.

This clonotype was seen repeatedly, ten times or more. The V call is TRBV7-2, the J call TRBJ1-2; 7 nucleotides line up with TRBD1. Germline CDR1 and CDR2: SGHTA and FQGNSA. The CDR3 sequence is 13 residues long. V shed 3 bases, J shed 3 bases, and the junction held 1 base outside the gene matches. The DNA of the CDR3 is TGTGCCAGCAGCTTTACAGGGGACTATGGCTACACCTTC. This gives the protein CASSFTGDYGYTF.

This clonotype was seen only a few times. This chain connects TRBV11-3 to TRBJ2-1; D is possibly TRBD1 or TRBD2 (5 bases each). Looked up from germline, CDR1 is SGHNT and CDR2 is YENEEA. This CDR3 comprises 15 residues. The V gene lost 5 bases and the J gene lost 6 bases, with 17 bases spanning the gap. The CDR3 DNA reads TGTGCCAGCAGCCTATTCCCGAGGGACCCCAATGAGCAGTTCTTC. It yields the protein CASSLFPRDPNEQFF.

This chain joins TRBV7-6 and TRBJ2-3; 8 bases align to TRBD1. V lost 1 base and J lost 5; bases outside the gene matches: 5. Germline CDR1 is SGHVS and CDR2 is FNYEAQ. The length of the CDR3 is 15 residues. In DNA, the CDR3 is TGTGCCAGCAGCTTAGGCAGGGGGCGCGAAGATACGCAGTATTTT. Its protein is CASSLGRGREDTQYF. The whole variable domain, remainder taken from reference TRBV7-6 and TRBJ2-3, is GAGVSQSPRYKVTKRGQDVALRCDPISGHVSLYWYRQALGQGPEFLTYFNYEAQQDKSGLPNDRFSAERPEGSISTLTIQRTEQRDSAMYRCASSLGRGREDTQYFGPGTRLTVL.

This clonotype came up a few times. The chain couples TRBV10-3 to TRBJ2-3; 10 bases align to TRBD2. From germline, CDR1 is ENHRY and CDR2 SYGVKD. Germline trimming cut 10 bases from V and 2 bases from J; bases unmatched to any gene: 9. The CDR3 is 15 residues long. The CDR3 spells CASKGTSEYTDTQYF. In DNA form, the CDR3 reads TGTGCCAGCAAGGGGACTAGCGAATACACAGATACGCAGTATTTT.

This CDR3 is CASSFEINNEQFF. Written as DNA, the CDR3 is TGTGCCAGCAGTTTTGAGATAAACAATGAGCAGTTCTTC. This chain links TRBV28 with TRBJ2-1; D is unclear. Germline V gene sequence: CDR1 MDHEN, CDR2 SYDVKM. V shed 3 bases and J shed 5 bases, with 8 bases lying between them. The CDR3 sequence is 13 residues long.